The entry below describes one T cell receptor beta chain. Germline V gene sequence: CDR1 SGDLS, CDR2 YYNGEE. The CDR3 runs to 15 residues. Trimming removed 0 bases from V and 8 bases from J, with 15 bases in between. These data are taken from a study of blood T cell repertoires in COVID-19. This table comes from immunoSEQ multiplex PCR, and its TCRdb copy is limited to in-frame clones, with some not included. The data hold 450,000 or so clones, with about 90% observed a single time. The sequencing input was peripheral blood. The source is a man aged 18 to 30 with COVID-19, enrolled during active disease. The chain links TRBV9 to TRBJ2-1, with D possibly TRBD1 on 6 matching bases. For the CDR3, the DNA is TGTGCCAGCAGCGTAGAGGCGTGGCAGGGGCATGAGCAGTTCTTC. Amino acids: CASSVEAWQGHEQFF.